The present entry profiles one TCR beta chain with its context. As handled by the study authors: Estimation of nucleated cell counts was performed using reference gene primer amplification. Using immunoSEQ multiplex PCR, the repertoire was profiled, and TCRdb retains in-frame clones only, with some absent. The V and J calls and the clone size are those of that table, but D and trimming were determined from the DNA. The sample holds about 68,000 clones, around 85% seen once. The data stem from a study of blood T cell repertoires in COVID-19. The CDR3 runs to 16 residues. The germline V gene has CDR1 SGHTA and CDR2 FQGNSA. V gave up 4 bases and J gave up 0 bases; unmatched junction bases: 4.

The chain uses TRBV7-2 and TRBJ1-5; 9 positions match TRBD1. This receptor was identified in a woman aged 55-75 years with acute or convalescent COVID-19. The sample was peripheral blood. The CDR3 is CASSYGGQGSNQPQHF. As DNA, the CDR3 is TGTGCCAGCAGCTATGGGGGACAGGGTAGCAATCAGCCCCAGCATTTT.